This T cell receptor beta chain was sequenced during a study of T cells in Graves' hyperthyroidism and ophthalmopathy (dated by TCRdb to between 2018 and 2021). Notes on the research overall: A discovery cohort of about 95 patients, approximately 45 with Graves' ophthalmopathy and approximately 55 with stable Graves' hyperthyroidism, was used to find distinguishing TCR V-J signatures. An independent validation cohort of around 20 hyperthyroidism patients and more than 15 patients who later progressed to ophthalmopathy tested prospective prediction of ophthalmopathy. The approximately 98 discovery patients were randomly divided into training and test sets at a 7:3 ratio. In addition, the study compared T-cell repertoires in thyroid tissue and in blood from about 6 Graves' hyperthyroidism patients. After sampling, hyperthyroidism patients received methimazole starting at 30 mg daily, and ophthalmopathy patients received high-dose intravenous methylprednisolone. According to the paper, TCR Vbeta CDR3 sequencing was carried out on about 140 peripheral blood samples, which came from more than 40 ophthalmopathy, approximately 72 hyperthyroidism and approximately 17 progressor patients.

Graves' hyperthyroidism was defined as stable when no progression to ophthalmopathy occurred over 18 months of follow-up. The hyperthyroidism patients were between 18 and 65 years old and newly diagnosed, with a disease duration of less than 2 months. The study excluded patients with uncontrolled infections, other autoimmune diseases, pregnancy or lactation. Clinical symptoms, serum thyroxine and TRAb, thyroid ultrasound, and orbital computed tomography formed the basis for the diagnoses. Trizol reagent was used to extract total RNA, and RNA quality was then checked on an Agilent 2100 Bioanalyzer. General conclusions and limits of the study: In validation, progression to ophthalmopathy was predicted by the model with 55% to 71% sensitivity and around 76% specificity, a median of approximately 6.5 months before onset. No statistical method was used to fix the sample size in advance, and group allocation was not hidden from the investigators. Most expanded thyroid clonotypes (frequency above 0.001) were also detected in blood, suggesting blood repertoires may reflect thyroid immune responses. A model built on a 13 V-J signature distinguished ophthalmopathy from stable hyperthyroidism, reaching approximately 89% sensitivity and about 81% specificity in cross-validation and 80%/75% in testing.

Only a few counts were recorded for this clonotype. Its recognized antigen is unknown. Base quality data are lacking; no much larger clone is found one base away. The TCR beta CDR3 regions were amplified from RNA transcripts. A first-round RT-PCR of the TCR CDR3 used the HTBI primer set with the Qiagen OneStep RT-PCR kit. The libraries were constructed in a second round of multiplex PCR and then size-selected and purified. The libraries were sequenced on an Illumina HiSeq2000 using paired-end 100 bp reads. As for how the authors treated the data: SOAPnuke was used to process the raw data, throwing out any read that contained adapters or uncalled bases, had a mean Phred below 15, or lacked an exact constant-primer or identifier match. COPE v1.2.5 was used to merge the high-quality paired reads, and each unique nucleotide sequence was defined as a clonotype. MiTCR v1.1 was used to align clonotypes to the IMGT TRBV, TRBD and TRBJ reference segments. Only V-J combinations with frequency above 0.0001, covering 99% to 99.2% of repertoires, were analysed. A TCS score was defined as the ratio of F50 (clonal expansion) to E x V (chaos), with BLOSUM62-based TCRdist applied between CDR3 peptides within each V-J. Welch's t-statistics and random forest reduced some 510 V-J features to about 13, which were used in a naive Bayes classifier (R e1071). The similarity between thyroid and blood repertoires was quantified using the Morisita-Horn index. The public reads were reprocessed in TCRdb via fastp at Q25 and MiXCR, keeping in-frame beta chains. Identical CDR3 proteins give one entry, which carries the most common genes and DNA. These V and J calls are TCRdb output, not the study's own analysis. The sample profile shows around 580,000 distinct CDR3 sequences; 46% of them were found once. The top ten hold about 8% of the sample.

The sample consisted of peripheral blood or thyroid tissue (not recorded which). This TCR was sampled from a woman between 18 and 29 years old with Graves' hyperthyroidism.

This receptor carries the CDR3 CASYDGYNEQFF. The DNA sequence follows: TGCGCCAGCTACGACGGATACAATGAGCAGTTCTTC. Recombination joined TRBV5-1 with TRBJ2-1, with the D gene not clear enough to name. From the germline V gene, CDR1 is SGHRS and CDR2 is YFSETQ. At the junction V is shortened by 7 bases and J by 4 bases, with 9 bases in between. There are 12 amino acids in the CDR3, from cysteine to phenylalanine inclusive. The CDR3 DNA has 36 bases and is translated from base 1.